Listed here are 22 T cell receptor beta chains from one sample, sequenced in a study of T-cell memory formation after mild COVID-19. Via MiXCR, TCRdb re-called the 5' RACE reads, giving one row per CDR3 protein. The table includes some 250,000 distinct CDR3 sequences, roughly 9.4% detected once. Sequences were obtained from PBMCs or a T cell subset sorted from them (not recorded which). All receptors derive from a man between 18 and 35 years old who had mild COVID-19 (a few samples of this study predate the infection). Cell type and time point are not known.

The table lists this clonotype with a few counts. J is TRBJ2-7 and V is TRBV10-2; D is perhaps TRBD2 (6 bases). The V end was cut by 8 bases, the J end by 5 bases, with 16 bases between. From germline, CDR1 is WSHSY and CDR2 SAAADI. This CDR3 is built from 13 residues. CDR3 coding DNA: TGCGCCAGCGCGATTAGCGGCTTCCACGAGCAGTACTTC. Protein product: CASAISGFHEQYF.

The chain combines TRBV6-5 with TRBJ1-2, with 7 bases matching TRBD1. The CDR3 is 14 residues long. CDR1 is MNHEY, CDR2 SVGAGI, per germline. V shed 6 bases, J shed 5 bases, and the junction held 9 bases outside the gene matches. The CDR3 nucleotides read TGTGCCAGCAGCCGCACAGGGGCGGGTTATGGCTACACCTTC. Encoded protein: CASSRTGAGYGYTF.

This clonotype was picked up a small number of times. The chain is built from TRBV14 and TRBJ1-3, with D tentatively TRBD1 (5 bases). V dropped 4 bases and J dropped 0 bases, with 16 bases sitting between them. This CDR3 is 17 amino acids long. Germline V lookup: CDR1 SGHDN, CDR2 FVKESK. The CDR3 loop is CASSPVRGFSSGNTIYF. In DNA form, the CDR3 reads TGTGCCAGCAGCCCCGTCCGGGGGTTCAGCTCTGGAAACACCATATATTTT.

This clonotype was observed at least ten times. This sequence joins TRBV12-3 or TRBV12-4 and TRBJ2-5; maybe TRBD2 (6 bases). The CDR3 has 14 amino acids. The V gene lost 6 bases and the J gene lost 4 bases, with 15 bases spanning the gap. CDR3 amino acids: CASSPGGRRETQYF. The CDR3 DNA sequence: TGTGCCAGCAGCCCCGGGGGTAGGCGAGAGACCCAGTACTTC.

In this sample, this clonotype turned up a few times. This chain uses TRBV3-1 with TRBJ2-5; D might be TRBD1 (5 bases). The CDR3 extends over 13 amino acids. CDR1 is LGHDT and CDR2 is YNNKEL in the germline V gene (reference sequence). The V end was cut by 4 bases, the J end by 4 bases, with 10 bases between. CDR3 sequence: CASSRSTGETQYF. The CDR3 coding sequence is TGTGCCAGCAGCCGCTCAACAGGAGAGACCCAGTACTTC.

The chain combines TRBV7-2 with TRBJ1-2, with TRBD1 as a possible D gene (6 bases). V lost 3 bases to trimming and J lost 5 bases, with 19 bases between them. CDR1 is SGHTA, CDR2 FQGNSA, per germline. CDR3 length equals 16 residues. CDR3 bases: TGTGCCAGCAGCTTTACAGGGTTTCCTGGCCCTTATGGCTACACCTTC. Residues: CASSFTGFPGPYGYTF.

The chain links TRBV13 to TRBJ1-2; D gene uncertain. Trimming removed 5 bases at V and 9 bases at J, with 22 bases between. There are 15 residues in the CDR3. CDR1 and CDR2 (germline): PRHDT, FYEKMQ (reference sequence). CDR3 coding DNA: TGTGCCAGCAGCCGCGGACGGCCGATTCCCATTAGCTACACCTTC. It is translated as CASSRGRPIPISYTF.

The table lists this clonotype with a few counts. This sequence joins TRBV7-6 and TRBJ2-7; TRBD2 might be the D (6 bases). Germline V gives CDR1 SGHVS, CDR2 FNYEAQ. The CDR3 runs to 14 residues. V lost 5 bases, J lost 5 bases, and 16 bases lay in between. CDR3 sequence: CASSTTLGGNEQYF. DNA of the CDR3: TGTGCCAGCAGCACAACCCTGGGCGGGAACGAGCAGTACTTC.

This clonotype has only a few counts. The chain uses TRBV5-1 and TRBJ1-1; D is ambiguous. Per the germline V gene, CDR1 is SGHRS and CDR2 is YFSETQ. This CDR3 region has 13 residues. Trimming removed 3 bases from V and 10 bases from J, with 16 bases in between. The CDR3 sequence is CASSSQEDATAFF. In nucleotides, the CDR3 is TGCGCCAGCAGCTCGCAAGAGGACGCGACAGCTTTCTTT. Looking up the rest from reference TRBV5-1 and TRBJ1-1 gives the full variable domain: KAGVTQTPRYLIKTRGQQVTLSCSPISGHRSVSWYQQTPGQGLQFLFEYFSETQRNKGNFPGRFSGRQFSNSRSEMNVSTLELGDSALYLCASSSQEDATAFFGQGTRLTVV.

The chain employs TRBV24-1 and TRBJ2-2, with 7 bases that match TRBD2. V shed 7 bases, J shed 1 base, and the junction held 2 bases outside the gene matches. In germline, CDR1 is KGHDR, CDR2 SFDVKD. The CDR3 spans 14 residues. The CDR3 DNA reads TGTGCCACCAGCCTAGCGGTGAACACCGGGGAGCTGTTTTTT. Translating it yields CATSLAVNTGELFF.

There are a few counts of this clonotype. CDR3 protein: CASSETGGIGNQPQHF. CDR3 DNA: TGTGCCAGCAGCGAAACAGGGGGGATAGGCAATCAGCCCCAGCATTTT. The chain employs TRBV6-6 and TRBJ1-5; 8 bases match TRBD1. Germline V gene data show CDR1 as MNHNY and CDR2 as SVGAGI (reference sequence). The CDR3 has 16 residues. With V trimmed by 6 bases and J by 2 bases, 9 bases remained unmatched.

The V and J genes are TRBV6-2 or TRBV6-3 and TRBJ2-1; D gene ambiguous. Germline V gives CDR1 MNHEY, CDR2 SVGEGT. Trimming removed 8 bases at V and 0 bases at J, with 11 bases between. This CDR3 is 14 amino acids long. The CDR3 bases are TGTGCCAGCGGGGTCTACAGCTCCTACAATGAGCAGTTCTTC. It yields the protein CASGVYSSYNEQFF.

V is TRBV3-1 and J is TRBJ2-6; 8 nucleotides line up with TRBD1. This CDR3 has 18 residues. J gave up 5 bases and V 2 bases, and 11 bases lay outside the gene matches. Per germline, CDR1 LGHDT and CDR2 YNNKEL (reference sequence). The CDR3 sequence: CASSQPGTGPLRANVLTF. The CDR3 nucleotides read TGTGCCAGCAGCCAACCCGGGACAGGCCCTCTTAGGGCCAACGTCCTGACTTTC.

Ten or more counts support this clonotype. The V and J genes are TRBV15 and TRBJ2-5, with 7 positions matching TRBD2. J gave up 5 bases and V 1 base, and 4 bases lay outside the gene matches. Germline CDR1 LNHNV, CDR2 YYDKDF (reference sequence). The CDR3 is 14 amino acids. CDR3 sequence: CATSRVGGWETQYF. The CDR3 bases are TGTGCCACCAGCAGAGTCGGGGGGTGGGAGACCCAGTACTTC. The full variable domain, rest sourced from reference TRBV15 and TRBJ2-5, is DAMVIQNPRYQVTQFGKPVTLSCSQTLNHNVMYWYQQKSSQAPKLLFHYYDKDFNNEADTPDNFQSRRPNTSFCFLDIRSPGLGDTAMYLCATSRVGGWETQYFGPGTRLLVL.

The chain links TRBV15 to TRBJ2-5; 7 bases are shared with TRBD2. The CDR3 covers 14 residues. The germline CDR1 and CDR2 sequences are LNHNV and YYDKDF (reference sequence). Losses at the gene ends were 8 bases for V and 5 bases for J; bases not matched to a gene: 11. The CDR3 nucleotides are TGTGCCACCCATCCAGCGGGGCCCCCGGAGACCCAGTACTTC. Its protein is CATHPAGPPETQYF. Looking up the rest from reference TRBV15 and TRBJ2-5 gives the full variable domain: DAMVIQNPRYQVTQFGKPVTLSCSQTLNHNVMYWYQQKSSQAPKLLFHYYDKDFNNEADTPDNFQSRRPNTSFCFLDIRSPGLGDTAMYLCATHPAGPPETQYFGPGTRLLVL.

CDR3 residues: CASSPGDSTQETQYF. The CDR3 DNA reads as TGTGCCAGCAGCCCCGGGGACTCCACCCAAGAGACCCAGTACTTC. This chain connects TRBV4-2 to TRBJ2-5, with a weak D call TRBD2 (6 bases). Germline CDR1 is LGHNA and CDR2 is YNFKEQ. Trimming pared 4 bases from V and 1 base from J, leaving 13 bases between. The CDR3 is 15 residues long.

This rearrangement joins TRBV12-3 or TRBV12-4 to TRBJ1-1; 9 nucleotides line up with TRBD1. The CDR3 contains 14 residues. Trimming cost V 5 bases and J 5 bases; bases outside gene matches: 6. The CDR3 DNA reads TGTGCCAGCAGTCAGACTGACAGGGGGACTGAAGCTTTCTTT. Amino acid sequence: CASSQTDRGTEAFF.

This clonotype appeared a few times. J is TRBJ2-3 and V is TRBV7-2, with TRBD2 matching 8 bases. The trim removed 2 bases at V and 9 bases at J, leaving 7 bases unmatched. The CDR3 contains 14 residues. In germline, CDR1 is SGHTA, CDR2 FQGNSA. This chain's CDR3 is CASSLQRGQGTQYF. Written as DNA, the CDR3 is TGTGCCAGCAGCTTACAGCGGGGGCAGGGCACGCAGTATTTT.

The rearrangement joins TRBV20-1 to TRBJ2-7; D is perhaps TRBD2 (6 bases). The CDR3 consists of 12 residues. Trimming pared 7 bases from V and 1 base from J, leaving 11 bases between. CDR1 DFQATT and CDR2 SNEGSKA come from the germline V gene (reference sequence). CDR3 sequence (DNA): TGCAGTGTTGAGGGAGGTTCCTACGAGCAGTACTTC. Protein product: CSVEGGSYEQYF.

This clonotype turned up a few times. The V and J genes are TRBV20-1 and TRBJ2-5; D ambiguous. Trimming shortened V by 1 base and J by 1 base, and 13 bases separated the two germline ends. Per the germline V gene, CDR1 is DFQATT and CDR2 is SNEGSKA (reference sequence). The CDR3 contains 15 residues. CDR3: CSARGGGQIQETQYF. Written as DNA, the CDR3 is TGCAGTGCTAGAGGCGGTGGGCAGATCCAAGAGACCCAGTACTTC.

This clonotype was picked up a small number of times. The rearrangement links TRBV7-9 to TRBJ1-5, with a tentative D call TRBD1 (6 bases). Germline V gene data show CDR1 as SEHNR and CDR2 as FQNEAQ (reference sequence). The length of the CDR3 is 16 residues. Between the trimmed V and J ends, which lost 0 bases and 5 bases, there was a span of 14 bases. The CDR3 loop is CASSLAGAVGDQPQHF. Written as DNA, the CDR3 is TGTGCCAGCAGCTTAGCGGGGGCCGTTGGGGATCAGCCCCAGCATTTT.

The chain is built from TRBV5-1 and TRBJ2-3; TRBD2 is a possible D gene (7 bases). Germline CDR1 is SGHRS and CDR2 is YFSETQ. V was clipped by 0 bases and J by 1 base, with 15 bases between them. This CDR3 is built from 17 residues. CDR3 sequence reads: CASSLAPPGGGTDTQYF. As DNA, the CDR3 is TGCGCCAGCAGCTTGGCCCCCCCGGGGGGCGGCACAGATACGCAGTATTTT.